A single sample is the source of the 31 T cell receptor beta chains below, sequenced in a study of OX40 agonist ivuxolimab in advanced cancers. Sequenced by immunoSEQ multiplex PCR; TCRdb stores in-frame clones only, minus some. The repertoire holds tens of thousands of clones, around four fifths seen once, with 3% to 4.5% in the top ten. Sequencing was performed on CD4+ or CD8+ T cells sorted from blood, taken in a trial of the OX40 agonist ivuxolimab. These TCRs come from an adult with an advanced solid tumor such as melanoma, head and neck, liver or kidney cancer.

The chain links TRBV27 to TRBJ1-2; TRBD1 might be the D (5 bases). V lost 7 bases and J lost 5, with 20 bases in between. The germline V gene encodes CDR1 MNHEY and CDR2 SMNVEV (reference sequence). This CDR3 contains 15 residues. CDR3 DNA: TGTGCCAGCACGGTCTTGCCAGGAGGGGATTATGGCTACACCTTC. It specifies CASTVLPGGDYGYTF.

The rearrangement joins TRBV6-5 to TRBJ1-1; no definite D call. CDR3 length equals 15 residues. Germline V gives CDR1 MNHEY, CDR2 SVGAGI. V lost 0 bases, J lost 3 bases, and 11 bases lay in between. CDR3 residues: CASSYSIRGDTEAFF. The DNA of the CDR3 is TGTGCCAGCAGTTACTCGATTCGGGGAGACACTGAAGCTTTCTTT.

The chain combines TRBV4-1 with TRBJ2-1, with 8 bases lining up with TRBD2. Germline CDR1 is MGHRA and CDR2 is YSYEKL. With 4 bases clipped from V and 5 bases from J, the junction kept 4 bases outside the gene matches. This CDR3 region has 14 residues. In DNA, the CDR3 is TGCGCCAGCAGCCGTCGGGGGGGCCACAATGAGCAGTTCTTC. This gives the protein CASSRRGGHNEQFF.

This clone was seen just once. The chain is built from TRBV5-4 and TRBJ1-5; 8 bases align to TRBD1. V dropped 4 bases and J dropped 3; count of bases not matched to a gene: 6. CDR1 and CDR2 (germline): SGHNT, YYREEE (reference sequence). The CDR3 runs 15 residues. The CDR3 loop is CASSQGGQDNQPQHF. Written as DNA, the CDR3 is TGTGCCAGCAGCCAAGGGGGACAGGACAATCAGCCCCAGCATTTT.

The rearrangement uses TRBV19 and TRBJ2-6; D possibly uses TRBD1 or TRBD2 (6 bases each). The germline V and J ends were trimmed by 5 bases and 0 bases, with 11 bases remaining between them. The CDR3 sequence is 16 residues long. Germline lookup yields CDR1 LNHDA and CDR2 SQIVND (reference sequence). Here the CDR3 DNA reads TGTGCCAGTAGTTCGCGGGACAACTCTGGGGCCAACGTCCTGACTTTC. This sequence encodes CASSSRDNSGANVLTF. Filled out from reference TRBV19 and TRBJ2-6, the complete variable domain reads DGGITQSPKYLFRKEGQNVTLSCEQNLNHDAMYWYRQDPGQGLRLIYYSQIVNDFQKGDIAEGYSVSREKKESFPLTVTSAQKNPTAFYLCASSSRDNSGANVLTFGAGSRLTVL.

This clone was seen a few times. The chain combines TRBV28 with TRBJ1-4; TRBD1 is a possible D gene (5 bases). The V end was cut by 3 bases, the J end by 0 bases, with 8 bases between. This CDR3 spans 15 amino acids. Per the germline V gene, CDR1 is MDHEN and CDR2 is SYDVKM. CDR3 sequence reads: CASSLGGATNEKLFF. CDR3 DNA sequence: TGTGCCAGCAGTTTGGGGGGAGCAACTAATGAAAAACTGTTTTTT.

The chain couples TRBV7-9 to TRBJ2-7; 7 bases fit TRBD2. This CDR3 region has 11 residues. Germline CDR1 SEHNR, CDR2 FQNEAQ (reference sequence). The ends lost 8 bases at V and 6 bases at J; junction bases unmatched: 4. CDR3 in DNA: TGTGCCAGCGGTGGGAGGGCCGAGCAGTACTTC. Translated: CASGGRAEQYF.

This chain connects TRBV19 to TRBJ2-5; 8 bases match TRBD2. Gene TRBJ2-7 matches the end of the DNA better, so the J call may be wrong. Germline V gene sequence: CDR1 LNHDA, CDR2 SQIVND (reference sequence). This CDR3 region has 17 residues. The CDR3 spells CASSSLGGLESSYEQYF. CDR3 DNA: TGTGCCAGTAGCTCACTCGGGGGACTAGAGAGCTCCTACGAGCAGTACTTC.

The CDR3 DNA reads as TGTGCCAGCAGTGTAAGCGTAGGCCGCAGGGGTTCGTGTCAGCCCCAGCATTTT. This sequence encodes CASSVSVGRRGSCQPQHF. V gene TRBV6-7 combines with J gene TRBJ1-5, with TRBD1 as a possible D gene (6 bases). TRBV6-7 belongs to the ORF category, with a function that is uncertain. V lost 5 bases and J lost 6, with 26 bases in between. The CDR3 contains 18 residues.

This clone was detected only once. The chain uses TRBV5-6 and TRBJ2-5; no reliable D call. Trimming pared 4 bases from V and 4 bases from J, leaving 17 bases between. This CDR3 spans 15 amino acids. The germline gives CDR1 SGHDT, CDR2 YYEEEE. The CDR3: CASSPFGRLGETQYF. The CDR3 coding sequence is TGTGCCAGCAGCCCTTTTGGACGTTTGGGAGAGACCCAGTACTTC.

CDR3 in amino acids: CASSLAYFSGNTIYF. CDR3 sequence (DNA): TGTGCCAGCAGCTTAGCATACTTCTCTGGAAACACCATATATTTT. The chain uses TRBV7-2 and TRBJ1-3; D remains ambiguous. V dropped 0 bases and J dropped 0 bases, with 6 bases sitting between them. Germline values: CDR1 SGHTA, CDR2 FQGNSA. This CDR3 is 15 amino acids long.

This chain uses TRBV9 with TRBJ2-2; 8 bases are shared with TRBD1. The V gene's germline CDR1 is SGDLS and CDR2 YYNGEE. Losses at the gene ends were 3 bases for V and 1 base for J; bases not matched to a gene: 8. CDR3 length equals 17 residues. The CDR3 sequence: CASSGRQGPLNTGELFF. CDR3 coding DNA: TGTGCCAGCAGCGGTAGACAGGGGCCCTTGAACACCGGGGAGCTGTTTTTT.

This clone was counted once. V and J are TRBV5-4 and TRBJ1-2; the D is unclear. The CDR3 totals 16 residues. V was pared by 4 bases and J by 4 bases, with 20 bases between. Germline CDR1 and CDR2: SGHNT and YYREEE (reference sequence). The CDR3, as DNA: TGTGCCAGCAGCCCCATCCGTGAGGAATGGGTCTATGGCTACACCTTC. It codes for CASSPIREEWVYGYTF.

The rearrangement uses TRBV11-3 and TRBJ2-7, with 9 bases matching TRBD1. CDR3 length: 14 residues. J gave up 4 bases and V 7 bases, and 8 bases lay outside the gene matches. Germline CDR1 reads SGHNT; CDR2 reads YENEEA. CDR3 in amino acids: CASTFGTGYYEQYF. CDR3 nucleotide sequence: TGTGCCAGCACCTTCGGGACAGGGTATTACGAGCAGTACTTC.

The rearrangement links TRBV4-1 to TRBJ1-5; D uncertain. V was cut by 1 base and J by 12 bases, with 13 bases left in between. CDR3 length: 13 residues. CDR1 is MGHRA, CDR2 YSYEKL, per germline. The CDR3 region has the DNA TGCGCCAGCAGCCAAGGGCCCCAAGGCCGCCAGCATTTT. This codes for CASSQGPQGRQHF.

This clone was recorded a few times. This chain joins TRBV11-2 and TRBJ1-1; D gene uncertain. The germline V gene encodes CDR1 SGHAT and CDR2 FQNNGV. The CDR3 sequence is 12 residues long. V was trimmed by 5 bases and J by 3 bases, leaving 7 bases between them. CDR3 sequence: CASSIGDTEAFF. The CDR3 DNA follows: TGTGCCAGCAGCATTGGGGACACTGAAGCTTTCTTT.

The genes are TRBV7-8 and TRBJ2-1; weak D call: TRBD1 (6 bases). Trimming removed 5 bases at V and 9 bases at J, with 20 bases between. The CDR3 loop spans 15 amino acids. From germline, CDR1 is SGHVS and CDR2 FQNEAQ. The CDR3 sequence is CASSPPVREGGEQFF. In nucleotides, the CDR3 is TGTGCCAGCAGCCCCCCTGTGAGGGAAGGGGGTGAGCAGTTCTTC.

The chain carries TRBV10-1 and TRBJ1-5; D call uncertain. Germline-derived CDR1 and CDR2 are WNHNN and SYGVQD (reference sequence). This CDR3 is built from 15 residues. Trimming took 4 bases from V and 1 from J, leaving 11 bases between them. CDR3 loop: CASSGVSGSNQPQHF. CDR3 in DNA: TGCGCCAGCAGTGGAGTTAGCGGGAGCAATCAGCCCCAGCATTTT.

The genes are TRBV7-2 and TRBJ2-4, with D possibly matching TRBD2 (6 bases). CDR1 is SGHTA, CDR2 FQGNSA, per germline. Trimming took off 0 bases at V and 6 bases at J, with 9 bases between the two ends. The CDR3 is made up of 14 amino acids. CDR3 loop: CASSLAGGGNIQYF. The CDR3 DNA reads TGTGCCAGCAGCTTAGCGGGGGGAGGAAACATTCAGTACTTC.

Concerning this clone: Within the sample, other DNA sequences also encode this same CDR3. This sequence joins TRBV18 and TRBJ1-3; no firm D call. The CDR3 is made up of 15 amino acids. Per germline, CDR1 KGHSH and CDR2 LQKENI. V lost 3 bases and J lost 0, with 9 bases in between. CDR3 protein: CASSPSPLSGNTIYF. The CDR3 nucleotides are TGTGCCAGCTCACCTTCGCCTCTCTCTGGAAACACCATATATTTT.

This rearrangement joins TRBV5-1 to TRBJ2-1; 11 nucleotides align to TRBD2. Trimming cost V 7 bases and J 7 bases; bases outside gene matches: 13. This CDR3 has 16 residues. Germline-derived CDR1 and CDR2 are SGHRS and YFSETQ. Written as DNA, the CDR3 is TGCGCCAGCTCCAGTTCCATTAGCGGGGGGGGAAATGAGCAGTTCTTC. The encoded protein is CASSSSISGGGNEQFF.

This clone turned up a few times. V is TRBV7-9 and J is TRBJ2-1, with 8 positions matching TRBD1. CDR3 length equals 17 residues. The germline V gene encodes CDR1 SEHNR and CDR2 FQNEAQ (reference sequence). V shed 2 bases, J shed 10 bases, and the junction held 16 bases outside the gene matches. This CDR3 is CASSLRTGSKLISEQFF. The CDR3 bases are TGTGCCAGCAGCTTACGGACAGGGAGTAAACTAATTTCGGAGCAGTTCTTC.

CDR3 nucleotide sequence: TGTGCCAGCAGTGAAAGAGCTAGCGGGGCCGTTATCTCCTACGAGCAGTACTTC. This encodes CASSERASGAVISYEQYF. The chain employs TRBV6-1 and TRBJ2-7; TRBD2 matches at 9 bases. CDR1 MNHNS and CDR2 SASEGT come from the germline V gene. Losses at the gene ends were 2 bases for V and 0 bases for J; bases not matched to a gene: 11. This CDR3 has 18 residues.

The chain carries TRBV28 and TRBJ1-4; TRBD1 matches 10 bases. Germline V gene sequence: CDR1 MDHEN, CDR2 SYDVKM. The junction had 4 bases not matched to a gene; V was cut back by 7 bases and J by 5 bases. The CDR3 covers 14 residues. The CDR3, as DNA: TGTGCCAGCACTTCGGGACAGGGGAATGAAAAACTGTTTTTT. Amino acids: CASTSGQGNEKLFF.

Comment on this clone: At one end, the junction sequence differs from germline, possibly due to a read error. The chain combines TRBV7-7 with TRBJ2-7; perhaps D is TRBD1 or TRBD2 (5 bases each). The CDR3 sequence is 16 residues long. Looked up from germline, CDR1 is SSHAT and CDR2 is FNYEAQ (reference sequence). DNA of the CDR3: TGCGCCAGCAGCCAAGAAAGTGTGGGGGTCCCCTACGAGCAGTACTTC. Protein sequence: CASSQESVGVPYEQYF. The full variable domain, completed using reference TRBV7-7 and TRBJ2-7, is GAGVSQSPRYKVTKRGQDVTLRCDPISSHATLYWYQQALGQGPEFLTYFNYEAQPDKSGLPSDRFSAERPEGSISTLTIQRTEQRDSAMYRCASSQESVGVPYEQYFGPGTRLTVT.

The rearrangement links TRBV6-6 to TRBJ1-2; perhaps TRBD1 as D (6 bases). V lost 6 bases and J lost 4, with 15 bases in between. Germline V lookup: CDR1 MNHNY, CDR2 SVGAGI (reference sequence). The CDR3 has 14 amino acids. The CDR3 spells CASSHRERGYGYTF. Here the CDR3 DNA reads TGTGCCAGCAGCCACAGGGAAAGGGGCTATGGCTACACCTTC.

The V and J genes are TRBV9 and TRBJ2-7, with 11 bases aligning to TRBD1. Germline V gene lookup returns CDR1 SGDLS and CDR2 YYNGEE. The V gene end was trimmed by 3 bases and the J gene end by 4 bases; junction bases not matched to a gene: 6. CDR3 length: 15 amino acids. CDR3 sequence (DNA): TGTGCCAGCAGCGCCCAAGGGACAGGGGGTTACGAGCAGTACTTC. This codes for CASSAQGTGGYEQYF.

This sequence joins TRBV6-5 and TRBJ1-3; D is undetermined. Trimming pared 11 bases from V and 7 bases from J, leaving 12 bases between. This CDR3 has 11 residues. Per the germline V gene, CDR1 is MNHEY and CDR2 is SVGAGI. CDR3 protein: CAHRRENTIYF. CDR3 DNA: TGTGCCCACCGTCGGGAGAACACCATATATTTT.

This chain uses TRBV29-1 with TRBJ2-5; unclear D gene. Trimming cost V 4 bases and J 4 bases, with 7 bases left between them. The V gene's germline CDR1 is SQVTM and CDR2 ANQGSEA. The CDR3 totals 11 residues. The CDR3 spells CSVGVRETQYF. For the CDR3, the DNA is TGCAGCGTTGGGGTCCGAGAGACCCAGTACTTC.

The chain links TRBV2 to TRBJ1-5; D gene unclear. The CDR3 spans 14 residues. V was cut by 11 bases and J by 7 bases, with 21 bases left in between. Germline CDR1 and CDR2: SNHLY and FYNNEI. The CDR3 DNA sequence: TGTGCCTCCCAGGCGGGAACATGGGGACAGCCCCAGCATTTT. It yields the protein CASQAGTWGQPQHF. The full variable domain, its missing parts supplied by reference TRBV2 and TRBJ1-5, is EPEVTQTPSHQVTQMGQEVILRCVPISNHLYFYWYRQILGQKVEFLVSFYNNEISEKSEIFDDQFSVERPDGSNFTLKIRSTKLEDSAMYFCASQAGTWGQPQHFGDGTRLSIL.

The chain links TRBV6-5 to TRBJ1-5, with D perhaps matching TRBD1 (5 bases). V shed 6 bases and J shed 4 bases, with 13 bases lying between them. This CDR3 contains 14 residues. Germline CDR1 is MNHEY and CDR2 is SVGAGI. CDR3 region: CASSSPRGNQPQHF. The CDR3 DNA follows: TGTGCCAGCAGCTCCCCCCGGGGGAATCAGCCCCAGCATTTT.